The entry that follows covers one T cell receptor (beta chain) sequence. CDR1 SGHTS and CDR2 YDEGEE come from the germline V gene. The CDR3 covers 16 residues. The junction had 8 bases not matched to a gene; V was cut back by 4 bases and J by 5 bases. The data stem from a study of blood T cell repertoires in COVID-19. The table came from immunoSEQ multiplex PCR; TCRdb's copy has only in-frame clones and leaves some out. The sample shows 250,000 or so clones, about four fifths of them seen only once. Each participant's cohort was designated according to participant-reported clinical history. Sequenced sample: PBMCs or T cells enriched from blood (not recorded which). V gene TRBV5-8 combines with J gene TRBJ1-5; 11 bases are a match to TRBD1. This sequence originates from a man aged 55 to 70 who had recovered from COVID-19. The CDR3 reads CASSPLGQGEYQPQHF. For the CDR3, the DNA is TGTGCCAGCAGCCCCTTGGGACAGGGGGAGTATCAGCCCCAGCATTTT.